This T cell receptor (beta chain) was recovered during a study of T-cell reconstitution after alpha-beta-depleted transplantation in children. This CDR3 contains 15 residues. Germline CDR1 and CDR2: MNHEY and SVGEGT. V lost 2 bases, J lost 6 bases, and 9 bases stayed unmatched. This clonotype was observed a handful of times. TCRbeta library preparation incorporated unique molecular identifiers. TCRdb processed the PCR reads anew with MiXCR; each CDR3 protein has one entry. This sample yields roughly 610,000 distinct CDR3 sequences, of which roughly 10% are seen a single time; roughly 4% belongs to the top ten.

Source: PBMCs from the stem cell graft donor, taken from the stem cell graft. This receptor was obtained from a human donor who donated a stem cell graft to a child with acute myeloid leukemia. The chain recombines TRBV6-2 or TRBV6-3 with TRBJ1-1, with 7 bases identical to TRBD1. CDR3 amino acids: CASSYRGGEVAEAFF. The CDR3 DNA is TGTGCCAGCAGTTACAGAGGGGGCGAGGTCGCTGAAGCTTTCTTT.